This T cell receptor (beta chain) was sequenced for a study of identifying expanded T cells in peripheral blood. TCRdb's table, derived via immunoSEQ multiplex PCR, lists solely in-frame clones and lacks some. The sample includes roughly 100,000 clones, around 88% of them seen just once. Findings and caveats of the study: Differentially abundant clones: around 1.2 between replicates, around 17 at about 13 days, less than 25 at four. Across healthy donors, higher total template counts meant significantly greater approximately two-week count variance.

On this clone: Antigen specificity is unknown.

Collection occurred without any documented infections or immune events in donors. Germline V gene sequence: CDR1 SGHAT, CDR2 FQNNGV. This CDR3 spans 15 amino acids. V gave up 0 bases and J gave up 6 bases; unmatched junction bases: 5. The chain combines TRBV11-2 with TRBJ1-2; 9 bases are a match to TRBD1. The sequence derives from a person aged 18 to 69 in good health. Sequenced: blood. The CDR3 region is CASSLDLGQGNGYTF. Here the CDR3 DNA reads TGTGCCAGCAGCTTAGATCTAGGACAGGGGAATGGCTACACCTTC.